Presented here are 17 T cell receptor beta chains from one specimen sequenced in a study of blood T cell repertoires in COVID-19. Repertoires were generated with immunoSEQ multiplex PCR, while TCRdb's copy carries only in-frame clones and drops some. The data contain some 70,000 clones, roughly 90% of them singletons. The sample taken for sequencing was peripheral blood. The receptors shown here come from a middle-aged man with COVID-19, enrolled during active disease.

The chain has TRBV6-5 and TRBJ2-7, with a possible D match to TRBD1 (5 bases). Germline CDR1 is MNHEY and CDR2 is SVGAGI. This CDR3 has 14 residues. V lost 6 bases to trimming and J lost 3 bases, with 15 bases between them. CDR3 region: CASRLGQGNYEQYF. CDR3 in DNA: TGTGCCAGCAGGTTGGGGCAGGGCAACTACGAGCAGTACTTC.

The rearrangement links TRBV19 to TRBJ1-5; 8 bases match TRBD1. The CDR3 is 19 residues long. V lost 5 bases, J lost 2 bases, and 17 bases stayed unmatched. Germline CDR1 is LNHDA and CDR2 is SQIVND (reference sequence). The CDR3 region has the DNA TGTGCCAGTAGTCAGGCAGGGACAGGACAATTACGGGGCAATCAGCCCCAGCATTTT. It yields the protein CASSQAGTGQLRGNQPQHF.

This rearrangement joins TRBV9 to TRBJ2-5; no definite D call. This CDR3 has 16 amino acids. Germline V gives CDR1 SGDLS, CDR2 YYNGEE. V was trimmed by 1 base and J by 5 bases, leaving 18 bases between them. The CDR3 sequence: CASSVNSNSVWETQYF. As DNA, the CDR3 is TGTGCCAGCAGCGTAAATTCTAATAGTGTATGGGAGACCCAGTACTTC.

The V gene is TRBV28, the J gene TRBJ2-7; possible D gene TRBD1, 6 bases. The V gene lost 8 bases and the J gene lost 3 bases, with 8 bases spanning the gap. From germline, CDR1 is MDHEN and CDR2 SYDVKM. The CDR3 runs 11 residues. The CDR3 spells CASGQFYEQYF. The CDR3 DNA sequence: TGTGCCAGCGGACAGTTCTACGAGCAGTACTTC.

The chain is built from TRBV9 and TRBJ1-4; D is possibly TRBD1 (5 bases). Per the germline V gene, CDR1 is SGDLS and CDR2 is YYNGEE. The CDR3 length is 15 residues. Trimming removed 0 bases at V and 5 bases at J, with 11 bases between. The CDR3: CASSVDGHRNEKLFF. The CDR3 DNA is TGTGCCAGCAGCGTAGACGGACACCGGAATGAAAAACTGTTTTTT. Based on the CDR3 plus reference TRBV9 and TRBJ1-4, the full variable domain is DSGVTQTPKHLITATGQRVTLRCSPRSGDLSVYWYQQSLDQGLQFLIQYYNGEERAKGNILERFSAQQFPDLHSELNLSSLELGDSALYFCASSVDGHRNEKLFFGSGTQLSVL.

This chain links TRBV19 with TRBJ1-6; 10 nucleotides match TRBD1. The CDR3 is made up of 15 amino acids. With 5 bases clipped from V and 7 bases from J, the junction kept 5 bases outside the gene matches. Germline V gives CDR1 LNHDA, CDR2 SQIVND (reference sequence). This CDR3 is CASSGQGGGNSPLHF. The CDR3 bases are TGTGCCAGTAGTGGACAGGGGGGTGGGAATTCACCCCTCCACTTT.

The chain joins TRBV12-2 to TRBJ2-3; TRBD2 is the table's D call, not checked against the DNA. TRBV12-2 is flagged as a pseudogene. The CDR3 is 17 residues long. Written as DNA, the CDR3 is TGTGCAAGTCGACAATCTTACTTGCGGGGGGGTGGAGATACGCAGTATTTT. The encoded protein is CASRQSYLRGGGDTQYF.

The V gene is TRBV5-1, the J gene TRBJ2-7; TRBD1 agrees at 10 bases. Trimming removed 7 bases from V and 3 bases from J; junction bases left unmatched: 7. The CDR3 is 14 amino acids. CDR1 and CDR2 from the germline V gene are SGHRS and YFSETQ. The CDR3 reads CASPGDRGDYEQYF. In DNA form, the CDR3 reads TGCGCCAGCCCCGGGGACAGGGGAGACTACGAGCAGTACTTC. The full variable domain, in which reference TRBV5-1 and TRBJ2-7 provide the parts outside the CDR3, is KAGVTQTPRYLIKTRGQQVTLSCSPISGHRSVSWYQQTPGQGLQFLFEYFSETQRNKGNFPGRFSGRQFSNSRSEMNVSTLELGDSALYLCASPGDRGDYEQYFGPGTRLTVT.

This clone was seen once. The J gene is TRBJ2-1, the V gene TRBV11-1, with 8 bases matching TRBD2. The CDR3 is made up of 15 amino acids. The V segment lost 2 bases and the J segment 4 bases; nucleotides outside the gene matches: 4. Germline V gene lookup returns CDR1 SGHAT and CDR2 FQDESV (reference sequence). The CDR3: CASSLKRGTYNEQFF. The DNA of the CDR3 is TGTGCCAGCAGCTTAAAGCGGGGGACGTACAATGAGCAGTTCTTC.

The chain is built from TRBV4-2 and TRBJ2-7; the match to TRBD1 covers 10 bases. Per the germline V gene, CDR1 is LGHNA and CDR2 is YNFKEQ. The V and J ends lost 4 bases and 3 bases, in that order; junction bases with no gene match: 9. This CDR3 contains 16 residues. CDR3 sequence: CASSPAGQGNNYEQYF. For the CDR3, the DNA is TGTGCCAGCAGCCCAGCGGGACAGGGGAACAACTACGAGCAGTACTTC.

This clone was picked up one time. The rearrangement links TRBV5-1 to TRBJ2-7, with TRBD1 matching over 8 bases. With 0 bases clipped from V and 5 bases from J, the junction kept 4 bases outside the gene matches. CDR1 is SGHRS and CDR2 is YFSETQ in the germline V gene. There are 14 residues in the CDR3. CDR3 DNA sequence: TGCGCCAGCAGCTTGGCAGGACAGGGAAACGAGCAGTACTTC. It yields the protein CASSLAGQGNEQYF.

The table lists this clone with a count of one. The chain has TRBV20-1 and TRBJ2-3, with TRBD1 matching over 7 bases. CDR1 and CDR2 (germline): DFQATT, SNEGSKA (reference sequence). Losses at the gene ends were 6 bases for V and 6 bases for J; bases not matched to a gene: 3. This CDR3 comprises 11 residues. CDR3 loop: CSAAQGDTQYF. Here the CDR3 DNA reads TGCAGTGCGGCACAGGGGGATACGCAGTATTTT.

The J gene is TRBJ2-3, the V gene TRBV6-5; 10 bases are a match to TRBD2. The J segment lost 5 bases and the V segment lost 5 bases, leaving 7 bases of the junction unmatched. CDR3 length equals 15 residues. CDR1 and CDR2 from the germline V gene are MNHEY and SVGAGI. In DNA, the CDR3 is TGTGCCAGCAGTAGCGGGGGGGGCGTCGGAGATACGCAGTATTTT. The encoded protein is CASSSGGGVGDTQYF.

The chain carries TRBV28 and TRBJ1-1, with a possible D match to TRBD1 (5 bases). This CDR3 has 15 residues. CDR1 is MDHEN and CDR2 is SYDVKM in the germline V gene. Trimming left V 8 bases short and J 3 bases short, with 19 bases between. The CDR3 here is CASGPGGGGDTEAFF. The CDR3 DNA reads TGTGCCAGCGGCCCTGGAGGAGGAGGGGACACTGAAGCTTTCTTT.

This CDR3 reads CASSHSYRADTQYF. In DNA, the CDR3 is TGTGCCAGCAGCCATTCTTACAGGGCTGATACGCAGTATTTT. The gene calls are TRBV3-1 (or the pseudogene TRBV3-2) and TRBJ2-3; D possibly corresponds to TRBD1 (6 bases). Germline CDR1 is LGHDT and CDR2 is YNNKEL (reference sequence). V lost 3 bases and J lost 6, with 13 bases in between. The CDR3 is made up of 14 amino acids.

V gene TRBV6-1 combines with J gene TRBJ2-5, with 8 bases matching TRBD2. V lost 4 bases to trimming and J lost 4 bases; unmatched junction nucleotides: 14. The length of the CDR3 is 17 residues. Germline assignment: CDR1 MNHNS and CDR2 SASEGT. In DNA, the CDR3 is TGTGCCAGCAGTGCCCTCGAGCGGGGGAAAGGAGGAGAGACCCAGTACTTC. Amino acid sequence: CASSALERGKGGETQYF.

This sequence joins TRBV6-5 and TRBJ1-1; no firm D call. Trimming shortened V by 8 bases and J by 2 bases, and 3 bases separated the two germline ends. This CDR3 comprises 10 residues. Germline V CDR1 and CDR2: MNHEY, SVGAGI. CDR3 residues: CASGNTEAFF. DNA of the CDR3: TGTGCCAGCGGCAACACTGAAGCTTTCTTT.